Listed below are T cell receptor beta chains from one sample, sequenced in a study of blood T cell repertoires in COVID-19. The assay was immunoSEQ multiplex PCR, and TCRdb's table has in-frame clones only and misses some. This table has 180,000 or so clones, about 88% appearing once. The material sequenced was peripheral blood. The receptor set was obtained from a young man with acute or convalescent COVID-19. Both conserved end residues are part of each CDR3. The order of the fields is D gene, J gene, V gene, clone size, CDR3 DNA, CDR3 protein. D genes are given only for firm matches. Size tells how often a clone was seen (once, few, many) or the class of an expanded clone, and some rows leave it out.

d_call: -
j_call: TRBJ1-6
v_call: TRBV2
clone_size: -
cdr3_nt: TGTGCCAGCAGTGAAGGAATCAGGGATTCACCCCTCCACTTT
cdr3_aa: CASSEGIRDSPLHF

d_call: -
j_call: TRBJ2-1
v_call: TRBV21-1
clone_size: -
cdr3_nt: TGTGCCAGCAGCATGTCCCCGGGGGGGACCAATGAGCAGTTCTTC
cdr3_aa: CASSMSPGGTNEQFF

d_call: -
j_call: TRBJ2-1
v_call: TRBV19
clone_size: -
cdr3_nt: TGTGCCAGTAGTGACAGCACCTACAATGAGCAGTTCTTC
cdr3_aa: CASSDSTYNEQFF

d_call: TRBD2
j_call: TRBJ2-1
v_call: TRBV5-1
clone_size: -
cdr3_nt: TGCGCCAGCAGCTTGGGTCCTAGCGGGGGAATGAGGGAGTATGAGCAGTTCTTC
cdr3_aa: CASSLGPSGGMREYEQFF

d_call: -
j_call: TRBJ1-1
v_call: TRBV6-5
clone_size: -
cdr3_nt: TGTGCCAGCAGTTACTCAGGAGGGAACACTGAAGCTTTCTTT
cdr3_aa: CASSYSGGNTEAFF

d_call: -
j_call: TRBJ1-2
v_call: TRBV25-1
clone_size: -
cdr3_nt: TGTGCCAGCAGTGCGACTGACTACTATGGCTACACCTTC
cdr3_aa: CASSATDYYGYTF

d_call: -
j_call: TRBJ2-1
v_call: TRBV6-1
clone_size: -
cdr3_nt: TGTGCCAGCAGTGAGTACAGGGCGCAGTTCTTC
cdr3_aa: CASSEYRAQFF

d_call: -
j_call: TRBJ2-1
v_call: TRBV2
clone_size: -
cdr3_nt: TGTGCCAGCAGCGGCAGGTTGAGCTCCTACAATGAGCAGTTCTTC
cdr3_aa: CASSGRLSSYNEQFF

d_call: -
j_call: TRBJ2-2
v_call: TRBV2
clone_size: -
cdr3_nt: TGTGCCAGCAGTGCGGTGACAGCCGGCCCCGGGGAGCTGTTTTTT
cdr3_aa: CASSAVTAGPGELFF

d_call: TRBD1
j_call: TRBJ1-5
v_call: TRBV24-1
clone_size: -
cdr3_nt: TGTGCCACCAGTGATGGGGGACAGGGTAGGACGGAGCCCCAGCATTTT
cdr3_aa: CATSDGGQGRTEPQHF

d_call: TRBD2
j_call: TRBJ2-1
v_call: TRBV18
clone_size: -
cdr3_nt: TGTGCCAGCTCATCGCCCTCACTAGCGGGGGGATACAATGAGCAGTTCTTC
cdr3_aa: CASSSPSLAGGYNEQFF

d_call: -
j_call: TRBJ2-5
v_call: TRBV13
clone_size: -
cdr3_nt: TGTGCCAGCAGCTTAGGCCGGGGGACCCAGTACTTC
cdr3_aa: CASSLGRGTQYF

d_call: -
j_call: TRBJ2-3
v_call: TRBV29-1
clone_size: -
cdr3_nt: TGCAGCGTTGGACTGAGAGTTAGCACAGATACGCAGTATTTT
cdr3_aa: CSVGLRVSTDTQYF

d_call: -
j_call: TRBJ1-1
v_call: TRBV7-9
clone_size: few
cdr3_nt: TGTGCCAGCAGCGAGAAAACCTTTTCGAACACTGAAGCTTTCTTT
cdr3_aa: CASSEKTFSNTEAFF

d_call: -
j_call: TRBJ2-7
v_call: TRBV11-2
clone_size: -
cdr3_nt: TGTGCCAGCAGCTTAGAGACTACCTGGGGCTACGAGCAGTACTTC
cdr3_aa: CASSLETTWGYEQYF

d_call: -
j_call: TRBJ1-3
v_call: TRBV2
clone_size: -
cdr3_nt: TGTGCCAGCAGTGTTCGACAGCAGAGCTCTGGAAACACCATATATTTT
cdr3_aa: CASSVRQQSSGNTIYF

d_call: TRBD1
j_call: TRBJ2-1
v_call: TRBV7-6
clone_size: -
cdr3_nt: TGTGCCAGCAGCTTAACCGGGACAGGACCCTACAATGAGCAGTTCTTC
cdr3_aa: CASSLTGTGPYNEQFF

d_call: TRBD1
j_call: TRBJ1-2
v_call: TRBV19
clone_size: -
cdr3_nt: TGTGCCAGTAGTGGAGAGGACAGGGCCTATGGCTACACCTTC
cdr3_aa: CASSGEDRAYGYTF

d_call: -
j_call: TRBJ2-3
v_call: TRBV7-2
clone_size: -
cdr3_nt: TGTGCCAGCAGCTTTACGACGACCCGTTCGGGAGATACGCAGTATTTT
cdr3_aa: CASSFTTTRSGDTQYF

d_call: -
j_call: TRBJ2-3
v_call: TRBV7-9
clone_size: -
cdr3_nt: TGTGCCAGCAGCACAACCCACGCGGATTGGCTCACAGATACGCAGTATTTT
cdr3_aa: CASSTTHADWLTDTQYF

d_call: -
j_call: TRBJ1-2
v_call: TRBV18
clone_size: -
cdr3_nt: TGTGCCAGCTCACCGACTGGGGGCGACTATGGCTACACCTTC
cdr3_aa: CASSPTGGDYGYTF

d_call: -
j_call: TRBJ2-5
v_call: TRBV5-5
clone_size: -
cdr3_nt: TGTGCCAGCAGCTTGGTGGCCACCCAAGAGACCCAGTACTTC
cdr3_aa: CASSLVATQETQYF

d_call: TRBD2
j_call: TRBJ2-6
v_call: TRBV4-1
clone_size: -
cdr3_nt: TGCGCCAGTTCGACTAGCGGGGGACCTTCTGGGGCCAACGTCCTGACTTTC
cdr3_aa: CASSTSGGPSGANVLTF

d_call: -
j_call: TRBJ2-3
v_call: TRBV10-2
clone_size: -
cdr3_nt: TGCGCCAGCAGTGACCGACAGGAGACAGATACGCAGTATTTT
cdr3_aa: CASSDRQETDTQYF

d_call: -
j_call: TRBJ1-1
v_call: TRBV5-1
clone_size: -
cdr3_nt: TGCGCCAGCAGAGGTGGGGGCGAGACTGAAGCTTTCTTT
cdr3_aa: CASRGGGETEAFF

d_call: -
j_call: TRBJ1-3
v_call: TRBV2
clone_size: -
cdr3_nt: TGTGCCAGCGATTCGAGTACCACTGGAAACACCATATATTTT
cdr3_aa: CASDSSTTGNTIYF

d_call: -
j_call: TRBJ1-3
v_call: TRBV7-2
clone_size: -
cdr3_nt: TGTGCCAGCGCTCGGGGGGGAGGCTCTGGAAACACCATATATTTT
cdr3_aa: CASARGGGSGNTIYF

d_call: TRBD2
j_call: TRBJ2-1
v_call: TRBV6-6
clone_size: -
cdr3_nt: TGTGCCAGCAGTTACCCCGAGCGGGGGGCCCACAATGAGCAGTTCTTC
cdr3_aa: CASSYPERGAHNEQFF

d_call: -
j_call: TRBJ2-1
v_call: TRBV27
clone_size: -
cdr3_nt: TGTGCCAGCAGTTTACTCAGAGGGTACAATGAGCAGTTCTTC
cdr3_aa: CASSLLRGYNEQFF

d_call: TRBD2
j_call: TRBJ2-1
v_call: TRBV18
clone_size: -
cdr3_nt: TGTGCCAGCTCACCAACGGGGGGGTCCTACAATGAGCAGTTCTTC
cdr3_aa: CASSPTGGSYNEQFF

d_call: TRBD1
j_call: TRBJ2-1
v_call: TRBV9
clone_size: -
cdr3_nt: TGTGCCAGCGACTCAGGGGGAAGATCCTACAATGAGCAGTTCTTC
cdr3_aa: CASDSGGRSYNEQFF

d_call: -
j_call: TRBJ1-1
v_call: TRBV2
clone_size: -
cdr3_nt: TGTGCCAGCAGTGAATGGCAGGTGAACACTGAAGCTTTCTTT
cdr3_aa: CASSEWQVNTEAFF

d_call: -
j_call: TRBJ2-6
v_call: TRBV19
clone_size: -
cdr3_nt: TGTGCCAGTAGTAACGGGAACTCTGGGGCCAACGTCCTGACTTTC
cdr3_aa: CASSNGNSGANVLTF

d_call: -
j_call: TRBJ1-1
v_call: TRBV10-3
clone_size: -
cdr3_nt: TGTGCCATCAGACAGAACACTGAAGCTTTCTTT
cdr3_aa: CAIRQNTEAFF

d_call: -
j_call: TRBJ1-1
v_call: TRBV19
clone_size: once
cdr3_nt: TGTGCCAGTAGTGTCAAAAGCGGGGCGAACACTGAAGCTTTCTTT
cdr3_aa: CASSVKSGANTEAFF

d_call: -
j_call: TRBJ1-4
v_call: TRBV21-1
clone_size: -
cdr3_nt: TGTGCCAGCAGCAAATTGAGGCTGGATCGGGGGAATGAAAAACTGTTTTTT
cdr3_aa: CASSKLRLDRGNEKLFF

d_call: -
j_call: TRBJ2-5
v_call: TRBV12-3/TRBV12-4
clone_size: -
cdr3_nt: TGTGCCAGCAGTGTGATGGGCTGGGAGACCCAGTACTTC
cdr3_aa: CASSVMGWETQYF

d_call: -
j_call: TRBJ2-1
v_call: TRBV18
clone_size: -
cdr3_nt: TGTGCCAGCTCACCCCGGCCGGGACAACCCTTGAGCTCCTACAATGAGCAGTTCTTC
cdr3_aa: CASSPRPGQPLSSYNEQFF

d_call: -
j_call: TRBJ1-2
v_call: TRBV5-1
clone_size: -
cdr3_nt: TGCGCCAGCAGCTTGGGGAGACAGGCCGCGGGCTACACCTTC
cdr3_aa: CASSLGRQAAGYTF

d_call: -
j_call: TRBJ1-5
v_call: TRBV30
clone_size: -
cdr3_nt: TGTGCCTGGAGTAGACATAGCAATCAGCCCCAGCATTTT
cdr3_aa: CAWSRHSNQPQHF

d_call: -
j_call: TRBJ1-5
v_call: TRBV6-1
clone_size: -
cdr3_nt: TGTGCCAGCAACCAGGGTGCGGTTCAGCCCCAGCATTTT
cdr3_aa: CASNQGAVQPQHF

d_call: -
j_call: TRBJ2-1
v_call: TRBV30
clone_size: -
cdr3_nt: TGTGCCTCGCAGTGGGGAGGCTCCTACAATGAGCAGTTCTTC
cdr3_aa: CASQWGGSYNEQFF

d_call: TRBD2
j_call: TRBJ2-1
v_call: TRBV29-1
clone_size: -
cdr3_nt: TGCAGCGTTGACCGGACTAGCGGGGTCGCCGGCAATGAGCAGTTCTTC
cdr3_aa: CSVDRTSGVAGNEQFF

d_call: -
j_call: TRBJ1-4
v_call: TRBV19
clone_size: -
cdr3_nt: TGTGCCAGTAGTATAGGTGGCAGTACTAATGAAAAACTGTTTTTT
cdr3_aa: CASSIGGSTNEKLFF

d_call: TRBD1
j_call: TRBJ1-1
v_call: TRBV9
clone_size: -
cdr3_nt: TGTGCCAGCAGCGCTCAGGGGACAGGGAACACTGAAGCTTTCTTT
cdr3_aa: CASSAQGTGNTEAFF

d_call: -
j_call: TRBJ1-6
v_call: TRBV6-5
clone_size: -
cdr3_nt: TGTGCCAGCAGTTACGCCAGGGATGGAAATTCACCCCTCCACTTT
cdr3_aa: CASSYARDGNSPLHF

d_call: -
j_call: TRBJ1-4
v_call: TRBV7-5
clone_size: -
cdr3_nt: TGTGTCAGAAGCTTAAGCTCTATCCTCGACAAGGAAAAACTGTTTTTT
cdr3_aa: CVRSLSSILDKEKLFF

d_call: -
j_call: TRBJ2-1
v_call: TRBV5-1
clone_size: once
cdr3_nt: TGCGCCAGCAGCTTCGACATTATCTATGAGCAGTTCTTC
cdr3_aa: CASSFDIIYEQFF

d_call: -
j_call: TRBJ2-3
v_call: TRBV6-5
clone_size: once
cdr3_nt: TGTGCCAGCAGCCCCAGGCTGCGCACAGATACGCAGTATTTT
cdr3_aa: CASSPRLRTDTQYF

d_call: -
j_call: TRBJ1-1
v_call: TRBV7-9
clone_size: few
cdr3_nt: TGTGCCAGCAGCTCGAGGAACACTGAAGCTTTCTTT
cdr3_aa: CASSSRNTEAFF

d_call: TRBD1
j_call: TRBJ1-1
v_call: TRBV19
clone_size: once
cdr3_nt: TGTGCCAGTAGTATCCGTGGACAGGGGGGAACTGAAGCTTTCTTT
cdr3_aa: CASSIRGQGGTEAFF

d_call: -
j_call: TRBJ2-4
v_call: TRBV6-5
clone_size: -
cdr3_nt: TGTGCCAGCACGCTGGTACGGGTAGCCAAAAACATTCAGTACTTC
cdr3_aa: CASTLVRVAKNIQYF

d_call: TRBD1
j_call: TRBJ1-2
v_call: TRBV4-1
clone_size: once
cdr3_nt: TGCGCCAGCAGCCCCCCGGACAGGGATAGCTATGGCTACACCTTC
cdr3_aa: CASSPPDRDSYGYTF

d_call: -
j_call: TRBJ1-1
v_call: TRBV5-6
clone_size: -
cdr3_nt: TGTGCCAGCAGCTTGGCCGGGACACCCATTAGGAACACTGAAGCTTTCTTT
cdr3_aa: CASSLAGTPIRNTEAFF

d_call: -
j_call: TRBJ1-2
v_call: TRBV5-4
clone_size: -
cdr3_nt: TGTGCCAGCAGCAATCCCAGTCTGTTTGGTGGCTACACCTTC
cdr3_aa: CASSNPSLFGGYTF

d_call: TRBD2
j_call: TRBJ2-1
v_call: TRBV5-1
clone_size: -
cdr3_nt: TGCGCCAGCAGCTCGGAAATACTAGCGGGGGGGCGGAACAATGAGCAGTTCTTC
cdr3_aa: CASSSEILAGGRNNEQFF

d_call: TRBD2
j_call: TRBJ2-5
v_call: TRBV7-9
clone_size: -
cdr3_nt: TGTGCCAGCAGCCCTCGACTAGCGGGGGGGGTATCGACCCAGTACTTC
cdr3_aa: CASSPRLAGGVSTQYF